This T cell receptor (beta chain) was documented in a study of blood T cell repertoires in COVID-19. Study-wide context: The United States, Italy and Spain were the sources of the acute and convalescent COVID-19 samples. The cDNA or gDNA used as material had been derived from T cells, B-cell-depleted T cells, or PBMCs.

Original data processing: Researchers report that nucleated cell counts were estimated from reference gene primer amplification. This table comes from immunoSEQ multiplex PCR, and its TCRdb copy is limited to in-frame clones, with some not included. V and J calls and clone size are copied from that table; D and trimming were computed from the DNA. The sample has some 120,000 clones, approximately 81% seen once. Germline V gene sequence: CDR1 LNHNV, CDR2 YYDKDF (reference sequence). The CDR3 totals 15 residues. Trimming cost V 2 bases and J 5 bases; bases outside gene matches: 5. This sequence was found in a woman aged 25 to 39 who had recovered from COVID-19. The J gene is TRBJ2-1, the V gene TRBV15; TRBD2 agrees at 8 bases. Specimen: peripheral blood. CDR3 in amino acids: CATSRFGLANNEQFF. The CDR3 DNA reads as TGTGCCACCAGCAGATTTGGACTAGCAAACAATGAGCAGTTCTTC.